This entry lists 28 T cell receptor beta chains sequenced from one sample in a study of a mutant IDH1 vaccine in newly diagnosed glioma (dated by TCRdb to the early 2020s). Library generation was performed with the immunoSEQ multiplex PCR assay. TCRdb's version of the immuneACCESS table is confined to in-frame rearrangements and falls short of the full clone set. An unresolved V gene accounts for under half of the shortfall where checked; the remainder is of unknown origin. This sample gives about 50,000 clones in total; 85% to 95% of them show up just once. Of the sample, about 2.3% falls within the top ten clones. The sample's time point, from its label and the paper: week 35, safety follow-up. A 20-mer mutant IDH1 peptide at 300 micrograms in Montanide made up each vaccine dose, which was injected subcutaneously together with topical imiquimod. These receptors lack a known antigen. The specimen comprised PBMCs, sampled from a glioma patient whose treatment included an IDH1 peptide vaccine. The receptors stem from a man between 45 and 60 years old with glioma.

This chain joins TRBV19 and TRBJ1-5; TRBD1 agrees at 8 bases. The CDR3 covers 19 residues. V shed 5 bases and J 0 bases; nucleotides not matched to a gene: 15. Germline CDR1 reads LNHDA; CDR2 reads SQIVND (reference sequence). The CDR3 is CASSRYVRQGPYSNQPQHF. The CDR3 DNA follows: TGTGCCAGTAGTCGGTATGTGAGACAGGGGCCTTATAGCAATCAGCCCCAGCATTTT.

This chain links TRBV7-9 with TRBJ2-5; D may be TRBD1 or TRBD2 (5 bases each). V shed 0 bases and J shed 5 bases, with 7 bases lying between them. This CDR3 region has 13 residues. Per germline, CDR1 SEHNR and CDR2 FQNEAQ (reference sequence). The CDR3 nucleotides read TGTGCCAGCAGCTTAGCGGGGGTTGAGACCCAGTACTTC. It translates to CASSLAGVETQYF. Supplemented by reference TRBV7-9 and TRBJ2-5, the full variable domain reads DTGVSQNPRHKITKRGQNVTFRCDPISEHNRLYWYRQTLGQGPEFLTYFQNEAQLEKSRLLSDRFSAERPKGSFSTLEIQRTEQGDSAMYLCASSLAGVETQYFGPGTRLLVL.

The genes are TRBV29-1 and TRBJ1-1; unclear D gene. From germline, CDR1 is SQVTM and CDR2 ANQGSEA. This CDR3 region has 11 residues. V was pared by 3 bases and J by 7 bases, with 9 bases between. For the CDR3, the DNA is TGCAGCGTTGACGTGGTGGGTGAAGCTTTCTTT. Its translation is CSVDVVGEAFF.

The chain carries TRBV4-2 and TRBJ2-2; a weak D match, TRBD2 (6 bases). This CDR3 spans 18 amino acids. V was cut by 5 bases and J by 1 base, with 20 bases left in between. Germline-derived CDR1 and CDR2 are LGHNA and YNFKEQ. CDR3 nucleotides: TGTGCCAGCAGCGGACCTATTTTAGGACTAAAGAACACCGGGGAGCTGTTTTTT. Amino acids: CASSGPILGLKNTGELFF.

The V gene is TRBV19, the J gene TRBJ1-1; tentative D call: TRBD1 (5 bases). Per the germline V gene, CDR1 is LNHDA and CDR2 is SQIVND (reference sequence). The length of the CDR3 is 18 residues. V was pared by 7 bases and J by 1 base, with 25 bases between. This chain's CDR3 is CASTPGMGRRNQNTEAFF. The CDR3, as DNA: TGTGCCAGTACTCCCGGTATGGGGCGCCGTAACCAGAACACTGAAGCTTTCTTT.

The rearrangement joins TRBV28 to TRBJ2-6; 7 bases line up with TRBD1. The CDR3 contains 15 residues. CDR1 is MDHEN, CDR2 SYDVKM, per germline. The V gene end was trimmed by 4 bases and the J gene end by 10 bases; junction bases not matched to a gene: 10. Here the CDR3 reads CASSYTGASPNVLTF. CDR3 coding DNA: TGTGCCAGCAGTTATACAGGGGCCTCACCTAACGTCCTGACTTTC.

The V call is TRBV5-6, the J call TRBJ2-7; a possible D gene is TRBD2 (5 bases). The germline CDR1 and CDR2 sequences are SGHDT and YYEEEE. Trimming removed 2 bases at V and 3 bases at J, with 15 bases between. The CDR3 length is 15 residues. The chain's CDR3 is CASSLALGGSYEQYF. The CDR3 DNA sequence: TGTGCCAGCAGCTTAGCCTTAGGAGGTAGCTACGAGCAGTACTTC.

A note on this clone: Other DNA sequences in this sample translate to the same CDR3. This sequence joins TRBV27 and TRBJ2-7; D gene unclear. The V and J ends lost 4 bases and 0 bases respectively, with 1 base between them. Germline assignment: CDR1 MNHEY and CDR2 SMNVEV (reference sequence). The CDR3 length is 11 residues. The CDR3 sequence: CASSSSYEQYF. The CDR3 DNA is TGTGCCAGCAGTTCCTCCTACGAGCAGTACTTC.

CDR3 sequence reads: CASSIHSGNTIYF. The CDR3 DNA reads TGTGCCAGCAGTATACACTCTGGAAACACCATATATTTT. The J gene is TRBJ1-3, the V gene TRBV28; no clear D. The CDR3 extends over 13 amino acids. The germline CDR1 and CDR2 sequences are MDHEN and SYDVKM. V was shortened by 5 bases and J by 0 bases, with 5 bases between the two germline ends.

The CDR3 loop reads CASSQRVGTDFGNTIYF. CDR3 nucleotides: TGTGCCAGCAGCCAACGCGTCGGGACAGACTTTGGAAACACCATATATTTT. V usage is TRBV14 and J usage is TRBJ1-3, with 7 bases that match TRBD1. The CDR3 is 17 amino acids. Germline V gene lookup returns CDR1 SGHDN and CDR2 FVKESK. V was clipped by 2 bases and J by 3 bases; unmatched bases: 10.

The chain recombines TRBV27 with TRBJ1-2; no definite D call. This CDR3 is 13 amino acids long. With 5 bases removed from V and 3 bases from J, the gap between germline ends came to 10 bases. Germline CDR1 is MNHEY and CDR2 is SMNVEV (reference sequence). The CDR3 DNA reads TGTGCCAGCAGTCCGGGCACCTACTATGGCTACACCTTC. As protein: CASSPGTYYGYTF.

This CDR3 reads CASSYPTGGNYGYTF. The CDR3 nucleotides are TGTGCCAGCAGTTACCCTACAGGGGGCAACTATGGCTACACCTTC. The V and J genes are TRBV28 and TRBJ1-2; 9 positions match TRBD1. J was trimmed by 2 bases and V by 4 bases; bases with no gene match: 5. The CDR3 extends over 15 amino acids. Germline CDR1 and CDR2: MDHEN and SYDVKM.

The genes are TRBV7-9 and TRBJ2-3; no clear D. The germline V and J ends were trimmed by 5 bases and 0 bases, with 9 bases remaining between them. This CDR3 has 14 amino acids. CDR1 is SEHNR, CDR2 FQNEAQ, per germline (reference sequence). CDR3 DNA sequence: TGTGCCAGCAGCCACGCCCCTAGCACAGATACGCAGTATTTT. Translation: CASSHAPSTDTQYF.

The chain uses TRBV28 and TRBJ1-1; D remains unclear. The V gene's germline CDR1 is MDHEN and CDR2 SYDVKM. The CDR3 totals 13 residues. The germline V and J ends were trimmed by 8 bases and 0 bases, with 10 bases remaining between them. The CDR3 sequence is CASLRELNTEAFF. The CDR3 DNA is TGTGCCAGCCTAAGGGAGTTGAACACTGAAGCTTTCTTT.

The rearrangement joins TRBV5-1 to TRBJ2-1; 9 bases align to TRBD2. The V segment lost 7 bases and the J segment 8 bases; nucleotides outside the gene matches: 13. CDR1 and CDR2 from the germline V gene are SGHRS and YFSETQ. CDR3 length: 15 residues. The CDR3 here is CASLSFSGSGHEQFF. CDR3 DNA sequence: TGCGCCAGCCTTTCGTTTAGCGGGAGTGGGCATGAGCAGTTCTTC.

The V and J genes are TRBV29-1 and TRBJ1-3; D is uncertain. Germline V lookup: CDR1 SQVTM, CDR2 ANQGSEA. V lost 7 bases and J 3 bases, leaving 10 bases between the germline ends. The CDR3 contains 12 residues. In DNA, the CDR3 is TGCAGCGCGGTCCCGAGTGGAAACACCATATATTTT. Translating gives CSAVPSGNTIYF.

This rearrangement joins TRBV5-1 to TRBJ2-7; the D is unclear. Germline V gene data show CDR1 as SGHRS and CDR2 as YFSETQ. Trimming shortened V by 1 base and J by 2 bases, and 13 bases separated the two germline ends. CDR3 length: 15 residues. This CDR3 reads CASSLRARPTYEQYF. CDR3 nucleotide sequence: TGCGCCAGCAGCTTGAGAGCCCGACCCACCTACGAGCAGTACTTC.

The CDR3: CASSFRDTGELFF. Written as DNA, the CDR3 is TGTGCCAGCAGTTTCCGGGACACCGGGGAGCTGTTTTTT. J is TRBJ2-2 and V is TRBV13, with D unclear. Deletions cut 6 bases from V and 3 bases from J, with 8 bases between. CDR1 and CDR2 from the germline V gene are PRHDT and FYEKMQ (reference sequence). The length of the CDR3 is 13 residues.

The V and J genes are TRBV6-1 and TRBJ1-1; 9 positions agree with TRBD1. V lost 6 bases and J lost 6; bases outside the gene matches: 8. From germline, CDR1 is MNHNS and CDR2 SASEGT. CDR3 size: 14 residues. CDR3 nucleotides: TGTGCCAGCAGGGGGGGACAGGGCAGTGCTGAAGCTTTCTTT. Translating gives CASRGGQGSAEAFF.

This clone has a single count. The V and J genes are TRBV19 and TRBJ1-1; 10 nucleotides agree with TRBD1. This CDR3 region has 14 residues. V trimming: 6 bases; J trimming: 5 bases; junction bases outside the gene matches: 6. Germline V gives CDR1 LNHDA, CDR2 SQIVND (reference sequence). For the CDR3, the DNA is TGTGCCAGTAGGAGGGACAGGGGAGTGACTGAAGCTTTCTTT. Its translation is CASRRDRGVTEAFF.

The J gene is TRBJ2-7, the V gene TRBV18; 10 nucleotides match TRBD1. Trimming removed 0 bases from V and 3 bases from J; junction bases left unmatched: 5. There are 16 residues in the CDR3. In germline, CDR1 is KGHSH, CDR2 LQKENI. The CDR3 reads CASSPPGTGAVYEQYF. CDR3 bases: TGTGCCAGCTCACCACCCGGGACAGGGGCTGTCTACGAGCAGTACTTC.

The chain couples TRBV2 to TRBJ2-5; 10 nucleotides line up with TRBD2. Trimming at V came to 2 bases and at J to 5 bases, leaving 14 bases not matched to a gene. The length of the CDR3 is 18 residues. Germline V gene data show CDR1 as SNHLY and CDR2 as FYNNEI. CDR3 amino acids: CASSERASGGLRKETQYF. DNA for the CDR3: TGTGCCAGCAGTGAACGGGCTAGCGGGGGTCTGAGAAAGGAGACCCAGTACTTC.

V and J are TRBV5-1 and TRBJ1-1, with D perhaps TRBD1 (5 bases). This CDR3 has 16 amino acids. Germline V gene data show CDR1 as SGHRS and CDR2 as YFSETQ. Trimming took 4 bases from V and 3 from J, leaving 19 bases between them. In DNA form, the CDR3 reads TGCGCCAGCAGCCCATTTATTATCGGGGGACACACTGAAGCTTTCTTT. Translated, it gives CASSPFIIGGHTEAFF.

This clone was picked up one time. The genes are TRBV18 and TRBJ1-5, with 8 bases aligning to TRBD1. Germline V gene sequence: CDR1 KGHSH, CDR2 LQKENI. This CDR3 contains 17 residues. Unmatched junction bases numbered 7, after V lost 3 bases and J lost 0 bases. The CDR3 DNA is TGTGCCAGCTCACCCGACAGGGGATCCTATAGCAATCAGCCCCAGCATTTT. Protein: CASSPDRGSYSNQPQHF.

This clone was found a few times. The chain combines TRBV5-1 with TRBJ1-1, with D uncertain. The germline V and J ends were trimmed by 4 bases and 4 bases, with 11 bases remaining between them. Germline-derived CDR1 and CDR2 are SGHRS and YFSETQ. The CDR3 totals 13 residues. CDR3 DNA: TGCGCCAGCAGCGCAAACAAAGGCACTGAAGCTTTCTTT. The encoded protein is CASSANKGTEAFF.

This chain uses TRBV6-5 with TRBJ2-7; possibly TRBD1 or TRBD2 for D (5 bases each). Germline V gene lookup returns CDR1 MNHEY and CDR2 SVGAGI. This CDR3 comprises 15 residues. V lost 0 bases and J 6 bases, leaving 15 bases between the germline ends. The CDR3 nucleotides are TGTGCCAGCAGTTACTCGGGCCGGGGCGAGTCCGAGCAGTACTTC. Encoded protein: CASSYSGRGESEQYF.

The gene calls are TRBV7-2 and TRBJ1-1, with a weak D call TRBD1 (6 bases). Germline CDR1 is SGHTA and CDR2 is FQGNSA. The CDR3 runs 13 residues. V lost 4 bases to trimming and J lost 0 bases, with 6 bases between them. The CDR3 bases are TGTGCCAGCAGCTGGACAGTGAACACTGAAGCTTTCTTT. It translates to CASSWTVNTEAFF. The entire variable domain, with the rest obtained from reference TRBV7-2 and TRBJ1-1, is as follows: GAGVSQSPSNKVTEKGKDVELRCDPISGHTALYWYRQSLGQGLEFLIYFQGNSAPDKSGLPSDRFSAERTGGSVSTLTIQRTQQEDSAVYLCASSWTVNTEAFFGQGTRLTVV.

The chain employs TRBV5-6 and TRBJ1-1; D call uncertain. The CDR3 contains 12 residues. Trimming removed 2 bases at V and 4 bases at J, with 6 bases between. Germline V gene data show CDR1 as SGHDT and CDR2 as YYEEEE. In DNA, the CDR3 is TGTGCCAGCAGCTTCCGGGCCACTGAAGCTTTCTTT. This translates into CASSFRATEAFF.